The present TCR beta chain was sequenced within a study of shared clonotypes between healthy human individuals. Assay: immunoSEQ multiplex PCR; the TCRdb copy retains only in-frame clones and omits some. Altogether millions of clones are present, 95% being singletons, with the ten largest covering 0.1% to 0.15%. Germline V lookup: CDR1 SGHTA, CDR2 FQGTGA. Trimming at V came to 1 base and at J to 2 bases, leaving 4 bases not matched to a gene. The CDR3 has 15 residues. Input material: naive CD4+ T cells sorted from blood. The subset denotes: CD45RA+ positively selected. The genes are TRBV7-3 and TRBJ2-5, with TRBD2 identical over 7 bases. The clonotype was recovered from a young man in good health. CDR3 region: CASSLRSGLQETQYF. CDR3 bases: TGTGCCAGCAGCTTAAGGTCGGGACTACAAGAGACCCAGTACTTC.